This passage covers 26 T cell receptor beta chains from one sample sequenced in a study of shared clonotypes between healthy human individuals. Generated by immunoSEQ multiplex PCR, the TCRdb table keeps only in-frame clones and is missing some. The sample has roughly 600,000 clones, nearly 98% seen once. CD8 cells classed as naive were CD45RO-negative and positively selected for CCR7, excluding terminally differentiated effector memory CD45RA+ cells. The sequenced material came from naive CD8+ T cells sorted from blood. These receptors all come from a man younger than 40 in good health.

CDR3 region: CSVELGRQETQYF. For the CDR3, the DNA is TGCAGCGTTGAATTAGGCAGACAAGAGACCCAGTACTTC. This chain joins TRBV29-1 and TRBJ2-5, with unresolved D. CDR3 length: 13 amino acids. V was clipped by 2 bases and J by 2 bases, with 9 bases between them. Per germline, CDR1 SQVTM and CDR2 ANQGSEA.

The chain joins TRBV29-1 to TRBJ2-1; 13 bases align to TRBD2. The CDR3 is made up of 16 amino acids. Germline lookup yields CDR1 SQVTM and CDR2 ANQGSEA. V was clipped by 1 base and J by 4 bases; unmatched bases: 4. In nucleotides, the CDR3 is TGCAGCGTTGAAGGGACTAGCGGGAGCAAATACAATGAGCAGTTCTTC. Translated: CSVEGTSGSKYNEQFF.

The V gene is TRBV30, the J gene TRBJ1-5; TRBD1 matches 8 bases. V shed 5 bases, J shed 0 bases, and the junction held 9 bases outside the gene matches. There are 16 residues in the CDR3. Germline V lookup: CDR1 GTSNPN, CDR2 SVGIG (reference sequence). CDR3 residues: CAWSQGDGYSNQPQHF. The CDR3 DNA is TGTGCCTGGTCACAGGGGGACGGGTATAGCAATCAGCCCCAGCATTTT.

The V and J genes are TRBV7-8 and TRBJ2-3; tentative D call: TRBD2 (5 bases). Trimming took 2 bases from V and 4 from J, leaving 10 bases between them. This CDR3 region has 14 residues. Germline lookup yields CDR1 SGHVS and CDR2 FQNEAQ. This chain's CDR3 is CASSLWVGADTQYF. The CDR3 DNA reads as TGTGCCAGCAGCTTATGGGTCGGGGCAGATACGCAGTATTTT. Full variable domain (outside the CDR3, taken from reference TRBV7-8 and TRBJ2-3): GAGVSQSPRYKVAKRGQDVALRCDPISGHVSLFWYQQALGQGPEFLTYFQNEAQLDKSGLPSDRFFAERPEGSVSTLKIQRTQQEDSAVYLCASSLWVGADTQYFGPGTRLTVL.

This sequence joins TRBV11-2 and TRBJ2-7; TRBD2 matches at 10 bases. The CDR3 runs to 15 residues. Germline CDR1 reads SGHAT; CDR2 reads FQNNGV. V was pared by 7 bases and J by 1 base, with 7 bases of the junction left unmatched. The CDR3 DNA reads as TGTGCCAGCAATTGGGTAGCGGGAGGTTCCTACGAGCAGTACTTC. Protein sequence: CASNWVAGGSYEQYF.

The J gene is TRBJ2-7, the V gene TRBV28, with 7 positions matching TRBD1. Unmatched junction bases numbered 8, after V lost 6 bases and J lost 0 bases. The V gene's germline CDR1 is MDHEN and CDR2 SYDVKM. The CDR3 runs 15 residues. The CDR3 region is CASSPLPGGSYEQYF. The CDR3 coding sequence is TGTGCCAGCAGCCCCCTTCCAGGGGGCTCCTACGAGCAGTACTTC.

The chain combines TRBV5-1 with TRBJ2-2; 11 bases line up with TRBD2. Looked up from germline, CDR1 is SGHRS and CDR2 is YFSETQ. V lost 2 bases to trimming and J lost 5 bases; unmatched junction nucleotides: 8. This CDR3 is 17 amino acids long. CDR3 sequence reads: CASSFYGLAGGTGELFF. Here the CDR3 DNA reads TGCGCCAGCAGCTTTTACGGTCTAGCGGGAGGTACCGGGGAGCTGTTTTTT.

The chain couples TRBV6-1 to TRBJ1-1; 9 nucleotides match TRBD1. Trimming cost V 3 bases and J 0 bases; bases outside gene matches: 8. Germline V gene sequence: CDR1 MNHNS, CDR2 SASEGT. The CDR3 is made up of 17 amino acids. The CDR3 region has the DNA TGTGCCAGCAGTGATTTCTATACAGGGGGCTTGAACACTGAAGCTTTCTTT. Protein: CASSDFYTGGLNTEAFF.

This sequence joins TRBV27 and TRBJ2-1, with 7 bases fitting TRBD2. J lost 8 bases, V lost 7 bases, and 14 bases had no gene match. Per the germline V gene, CDR1 is MNHEY and CDR2 is SMNVEV (reference sequence). This CDR3 region has 15 residues. The CDR3 region is CASTSERGPLHEQFF. The CDR3 region has the DNA TGTGCCAGCACTTCCGAGCGGGGACCTCTCCATGAGCAGTTCTTC.

Written as DNA, the CDR3 is TGTGCCAGCAGTTTAGGGTCCGGGGGCAATCAGCCCCAGCATTTT. Its protein is CASSLGSGGNQPQHF. The rearrangement uses TRBV27 and TRBJ1-5, with no clear D. V lost 2 bases and J lost 2, with 10 bases in between. CDR3 length: 15 amino acids. The V gene's germline CDR1 is MNHEY and CDR2 SMNVEV (reference sequence).

The chain recombines TRBV11-2 with TRBJ2-7, with 11 bases aligning to TRBD1. Looked up from germline, CDR1 is SGHAT and CDR2 is FQNNGV. The CDR3 extends over 16 amino acids. The ends lost 0 bases at V and 4 bases at J; junction bases unmatched: 5. The CDR3 bases are TGTGCCAGCAGCTTAGATCCAGGGACAGGGGGTTACGAGCAGTACTTC. Its translation: CASSLDPGTGGYEQYF.

The chain recombines TRBV7-9 with TRBJ2-2, with TRBD2 matching 12 bases. The germline CDR1 and CDR2 sequences are SEHNR and FQNEAQ (reference sequence). This CDR3 spans 16 amino acids. Trimming cost V 4 bases and J 7 bases; bases outside gene matches: 7. CDR3 amino acids: CASSSTSGRVVGELFF. Here the CDR3 DNA reads TGTGCCAGCAGCTCGACTAGCGGGAGAGTAGTCGGGGAGCTGTTTTTT. The full variable domain, rest sourced from reference TRBV7-9 and TRBJ2-2, is DTGVSQNPRHKITKRGQNVTFRCDPISEHNRLYWYRQTLGQGPEFLTYFQNEAQLEKSRLLSDRFSAERPKGSFSTLEIQRTEQGDSAMYLCASSSTSGRVVGELFFGEGSRLTVL.

The V gene is TRBV19, the J gene TRBJ2-7, with D perhaps TRBD1 or TRBD2 (5 bases each). The germline V and J ends were trimmed by 6 bases and 11 bases, with 29 bases remaining between them. Germline assignment: CDR1 LNHDA and CDR2 SQIVND (reference sequence). The CDR3 is 16 residues long. The CDR3 DNA sequence: TGTGCCAGTAGCAGGAGGACCGAAGGGGATCCTACGAGGAAGTACTTC. It yields the protein CASSRRTEGDPTRKYF. The variable domain in full, with the rest retrieved from reference TRBV19 and TRBJ2-7, is DGGITQSPKYLFRKEGQNVTLSCEQNLNHDAMYWYRQDPGQGLRLIYYSQIVNDFQKGDIAEGYSVSREKKESFPLTVTSAQKNPTAFYLCASSRRTEGDPTRKYFGPGTRLTVT.

To note about this clone: In the same sample, other DNA sequences code for this CDR3. The chain carries TRBV7-2 and TRBJ2-7; no clear D. Trimming cost V 2 bases and J 2 bases, with 4 bases left between them. Germline V gene data show CDR1 as SGHTA and CDR2 as FQGNSA. The CDR3 runs to 12 residues. The CDR3 DNA reads TGTGCCAGCAGCTTACCGCCCTACGAGCAGTACTTC. Translating it yields CASSLPPYEQYF. Full variable domain (missing parts from reference TRBV7-2 and TRBJ2-7): GAGVSQSPSNKVTEKGKDVELRCDPISGHTALYWYRQSLGQGLEFLIYFQGNSAPDKSGLPSDRFSAERTGGSVSTLTIQRTQQEDSAVYLCASSLPPYEQYFGPGTRLTVT.

The chain employs TRBV6-6 and TRBJ2-2; 10 nucleotides line up with TRBD2. The germline V gene has CDR1 MNHNY and CDR2 SVGAGI (reference sequence). The CDR3 has 15 amino acids. V trimming: 0 bases; J trimming: 5 bases; junction bases outside the gene matches: 0. In DNA, the CDR3 is TGTGCCAGCAGTTACTCGACTAGCGGGACCGGGGAGCTGTTTTTT. It is translated as CASSYSTSGTGELFF.

The chain joins TRBV7-9 to TRBJ1-1; 9 positions match TRBD1. From germline, CDR1 is SEHNR and CDR2 FQNEAQ (reference sequence). V shed 10 bases, J shed 8 bases, and the junction held 17 bases outside the gene matches. This CDR3 has 15 amino acids. CDR3 in amino acids: CATLPSRTGVGEAFF. For the CDR3, the DNA is TGTGCCACCCTACCGTCCCGGACAGGGGTGGGGGAAGCTTTCTTT.

The chain has TRBV5-4 and TRBJ2-7, with a possible D match to TRBD2 (5 bases). The CDR3 sequence is 15 residues long. The germline gives CDR1 SGHNT, CDR2 YYREEE (reference sequence). V was pared by 4 bases and J by 1 base, with 15 bases between. CDR3 coding DNA: TGTGCCAGCAGCCACGACGGCGGGCGGTCCTACGAGCAGTACTTC. Protein sequence: CASSHDGGRSYEQYF.

This chain joins TRBV29-1 and TRBJ2-1; tentatively, D is TRBD2 (6 bases). The length of the CDR3 is 15 residues. The V end was cut by 2 bases, the J end by 5 bases, with 16 bases between. CDR1 and CDR2 from the germline V gene are SQVTM and ANQGSEA. CDR3: CSVEIAGLQNNEQFF. CDR3 DNA sequence: TGCAGCGTTGAAATTGCGGGACTCCAAAACAATGAGCAGTTCTTC.

V gene TRBV5-1 combines with J gene TRBJ2-3, with 8 bases lining up with TRBD1. Germline trimming cut 0 bases from V and 6 bases from J; bases unmatched to any gene: 6. The CDR3 consists of 15 residues. The germline CDR1 and CDR2 sequences are SGHRS and YFSETQ. CDR3 in amino acids: CASSLVQGVGDTQYF. CDR3 bases: TGCGCCAGCAGCTTGGTACAGGGGGTTGGGGATACGCAGTATTTT. Full variable domain (rest looked up from reference TRBV5-1 and TRBJ2-3): KAGVTQTPRYLIKTRGQQVTLSCSPISGHRSVSWYQQTPGQGLQFLFEYFSETQRNKGNFPGRFSGRQFSNSRSEMNVSTLELGDSALYLCASSLVQGVGDTQYFGPGTRLTVL.

The rearrangement joins TRBV28 to TRBJ1-1, with 7 bases matching TRBD1. Looked up from germline, CDR1 is MDHEN and CDR2 is SYDVKM. This CDR3 is built from 14 residues. Trimming at V came to 2 bases and at J to 0 bases, leaving 0 bases not matched to a gene. DNA for the CDR3: TGTGCCAGCAGTTTAGGGACAGTGAACACTGAAGCTTTCTTT. It encodes CASSLGTVNTEAFF.

In the case of this clone: At the DNA level, this CDR3 is encoded by other sequences in the same sample as well. The chain has TRBV6-5 and TRBJ2-1; D is ambiguous. V lost 3 bases and J lost 7, with 7 bases in between. Germline V gene sequence: CDR1 MNHEY, CDR2 SVGAGI. The CDR3 runs to 12 residues. The CDR3 DNA follows: TGTGCCAGCAGTTATAGTGGAAATGAGCAGTTCTTC. Translated, it gives CASSYSGNEQFF.

V and J are TRBV28 and TRBJ2-7; TRBD2 is a possible D gene (6 bases). V shed 6 bases and J shed 0 bases, with 12 bases lying between them. The CDR3 length is 14 residues. Germline V CDR1 and CDR2: MDHEN, SYDVKM. In DNA, the CDR3 is TGTGCCAGCAGGGGATTGGGGGGCTCCTACGAGCAGTACTTC. Translated, it gives CASRGLGGSYEQYF.

The sample holds one count of this clone. The rearrangement links TRBV19 to TRBJ1-1; possibly TRBD1 for D (5 bases). V lost 6 bases and J 1 base, leaving 15 bases between the germline ends. The CDR3 extends over 15 amino acids. The germline CDR1 and CDR2 sequences are LNHDA and SQIVND (reference sequence). CDR3 region: CASSHRLSRNTEAFF. CDR3 nucleotide sequence: TGTGCCAGTAGCCACAGGCTATCGAGGAACACTGAAGCTTTCTTT.

The chain combines TRBV7-9 with TRBJ2-1; 7 bases fit TRBD2. In germline, CDR1 is SEHNR, CDR2 FQNEAQ (reference sequence). This CDR3 contains 16 residues. The V gene end was trimmed by 4 bases and the J gene end by 6 bases; junction bases not matched to a gene: 12. The CDR3: CASSSLGGEGRNEQFF. The CDR3 coding sequence is TGTGCCAGCAGCTCCCTTGGGGGGGAGGGCCGCAATGAGCAGTTCTTC.

This chain connects TRBV27 to TRBJ2-1, with 10 positions matching TRBD2. With V trimmed by 5 bases and J by 9 bases, 7 bases remained unmatched. The CDR3 loop spans 14 amino acids. CDR1 MNHEY and CDR2 SMNVEV come from the germline V gene (reference sequence). CDR3 in DNA: TGTGCCAGCAGTCTACTAGCGGGGAGGAGTGAGCAGTTCTTC. This codes for CASSLLAGRSEQFF.

V and J are TRBV7-6 and TRBJ2-5; 7 bases align to TRBD1. CDR1 is SGHVS, CDR2 FNYEAQ, per germline. The CDR3 is made up of 16 amino acids. Trimming at V came to 5 bases and at J to 7 bases, leaving 16 bases not matched to a gene. This CDR3 is CASSTMTGTARGTQYF. The DNA of the CDR3 is TGTGCCAGCAGCACAATGACCGGGACAGCAAGAGGGACCCAGTACTTC.